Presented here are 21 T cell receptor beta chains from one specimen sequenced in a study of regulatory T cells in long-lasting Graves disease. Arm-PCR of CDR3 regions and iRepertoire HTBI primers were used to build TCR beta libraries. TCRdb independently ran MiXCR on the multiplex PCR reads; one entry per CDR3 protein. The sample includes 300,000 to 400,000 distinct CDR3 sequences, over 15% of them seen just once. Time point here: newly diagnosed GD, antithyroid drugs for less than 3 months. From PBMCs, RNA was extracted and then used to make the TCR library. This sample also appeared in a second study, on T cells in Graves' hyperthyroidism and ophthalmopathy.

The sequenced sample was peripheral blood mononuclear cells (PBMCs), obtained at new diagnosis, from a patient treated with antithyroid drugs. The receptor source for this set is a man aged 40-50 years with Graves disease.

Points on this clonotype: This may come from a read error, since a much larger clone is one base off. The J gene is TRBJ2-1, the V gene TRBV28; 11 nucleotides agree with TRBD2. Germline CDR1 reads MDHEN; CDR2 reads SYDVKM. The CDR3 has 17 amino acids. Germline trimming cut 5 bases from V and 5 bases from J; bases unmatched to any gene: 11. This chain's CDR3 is CASSRASGGPYNNEQFF. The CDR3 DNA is TGTGCCAGCAGTCGGGCTAGCGGGGGGCCGTATAACAATGAGCAGTTCTTC.

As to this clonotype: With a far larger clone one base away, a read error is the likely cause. CDR3 residues: CASSLPPMGQGVSYEQYF. CDR3 bases: TGTGCCAGCAGTTTACCCCCCATGGGGCAGGGTGTATCCTACGAGCAGTACTTC. The rearrangement joins TRBV6-9 to TRBJ2-7, with a weak D call TRBD1 (5 bases). The CDR3 loop spans 18 amino acids. The V end lost 4 bases, the J end lost 1 base, and 23 bases lay between the germline ends. Looked up from germline, CDR1 is MNHGY and CDR2 is SVAAGI.

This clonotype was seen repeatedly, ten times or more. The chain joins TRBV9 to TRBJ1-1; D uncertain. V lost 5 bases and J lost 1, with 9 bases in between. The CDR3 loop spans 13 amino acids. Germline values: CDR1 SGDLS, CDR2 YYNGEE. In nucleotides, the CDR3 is TGTGCCAGCAGTCGGACGGAGAACACTGAAGCTTTCTTT. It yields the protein CASSRTENTEAFF.

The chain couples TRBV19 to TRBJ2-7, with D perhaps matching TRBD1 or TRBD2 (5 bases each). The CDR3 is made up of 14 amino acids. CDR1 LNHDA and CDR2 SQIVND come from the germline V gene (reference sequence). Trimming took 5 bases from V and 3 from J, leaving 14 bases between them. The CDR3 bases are TGTGCCAGTAGTCTACGGGACGGAATCTACGAGCAGTACTTC. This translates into CASSLRDGIYEQYF. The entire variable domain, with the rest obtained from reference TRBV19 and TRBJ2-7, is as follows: DGGITQSPKYLFRKEGQNVTLSCEQNLNHDAMYWYRQDPGQGLRLIYYSQIVNDFQKGDIAEGYSVSREKKESFPLTVTSAQKNPTAFYLCASSLRDGIYEQYFGPGTRLTVT.

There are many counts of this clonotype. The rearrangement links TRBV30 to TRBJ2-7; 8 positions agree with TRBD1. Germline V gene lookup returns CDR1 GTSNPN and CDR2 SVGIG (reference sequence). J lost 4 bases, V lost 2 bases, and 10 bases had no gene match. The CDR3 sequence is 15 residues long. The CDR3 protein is CAWSYRSRGLYEQYF. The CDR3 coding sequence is TGTGCCTGGAGTTACCGGAGCAGGGGGCTATACGAGCAGTACTTC.

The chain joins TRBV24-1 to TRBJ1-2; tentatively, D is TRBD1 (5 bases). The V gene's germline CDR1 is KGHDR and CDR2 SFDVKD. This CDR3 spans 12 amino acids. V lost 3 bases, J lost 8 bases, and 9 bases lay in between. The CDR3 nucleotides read TGTGCCACCAGTGATGCAGGGAACGGCTACACCTTC. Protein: CATSDAGNGYTF.

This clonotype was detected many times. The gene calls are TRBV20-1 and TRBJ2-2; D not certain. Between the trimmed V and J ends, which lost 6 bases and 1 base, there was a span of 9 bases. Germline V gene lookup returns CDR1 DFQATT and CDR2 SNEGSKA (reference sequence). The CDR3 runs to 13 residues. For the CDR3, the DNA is TGCAGTGCCACCCTAAGGAACACCGGGGAGCTGTTTTTT. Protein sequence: CSATLRNTGELFF.

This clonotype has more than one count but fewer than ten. As DNA, the CDR3 is TGTGCCAGCAGCCACCTCGGGGGAGGTAACCAAGAGACCCAGTACTTC. It is translated as CASSHLGGGNQETQYF. The chain links TRBV14 to TRBJ2-5; possibly TRBD2 for D (6 bases). The germline V gene encodes CDR1 SGHDN and CDR2 FVKESK. There are 16 residues in the CDR3. The ends were cut back, 3 bases at V and 0 bases at J, with 14 bases in the middle.

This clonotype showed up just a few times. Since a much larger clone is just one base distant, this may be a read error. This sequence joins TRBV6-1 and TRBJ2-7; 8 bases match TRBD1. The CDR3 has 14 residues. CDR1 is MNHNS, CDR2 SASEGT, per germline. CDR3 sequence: CANSVQDRVGEQYF. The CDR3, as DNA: TGTGCCAACAGTGTACAGGACAGGGTAGGCGAGCAGTACTTC.

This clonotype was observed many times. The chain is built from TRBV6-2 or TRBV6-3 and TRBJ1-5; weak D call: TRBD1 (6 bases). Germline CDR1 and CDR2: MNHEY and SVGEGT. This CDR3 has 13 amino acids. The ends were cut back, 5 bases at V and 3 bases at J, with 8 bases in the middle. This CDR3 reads CASSVGANQPQHF. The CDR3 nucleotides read TGTGCCAGCAGTGTGGGGGCCAATCAGCCCCAGCATTTT.

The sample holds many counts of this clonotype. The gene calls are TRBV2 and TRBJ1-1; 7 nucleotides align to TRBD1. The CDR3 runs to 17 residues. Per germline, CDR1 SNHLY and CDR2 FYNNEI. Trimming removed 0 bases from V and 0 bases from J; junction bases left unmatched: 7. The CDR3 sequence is CASSEALRTGLNTEAFF. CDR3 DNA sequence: TGTGCCAGCAGTGAAGCGCTTAGGACAGGACTGAACACTGAAGCTTTCTTT.

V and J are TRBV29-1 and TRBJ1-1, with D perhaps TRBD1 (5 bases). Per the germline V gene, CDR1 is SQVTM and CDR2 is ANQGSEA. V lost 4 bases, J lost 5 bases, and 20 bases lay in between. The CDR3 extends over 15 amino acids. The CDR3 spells CSVGMNRQGNTEAFF. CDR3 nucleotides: TGCAGCGTTGGAATGAACCGGCAGGGTAATACTGAAGCTTTCTTT.

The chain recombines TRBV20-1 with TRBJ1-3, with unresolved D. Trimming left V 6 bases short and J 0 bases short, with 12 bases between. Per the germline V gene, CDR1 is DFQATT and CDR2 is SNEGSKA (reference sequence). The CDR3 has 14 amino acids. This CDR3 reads CSAPDRNSGNTIYF. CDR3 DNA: TGCAGTGCACCTGACCGCAACTCTGGAAACACCATATATTTT.

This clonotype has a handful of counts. The CDR3 DNA reads TGCAGCGTTGAAGAACGTCCAGGGGGGACGGGAGGCTACACCTTC. It specifies CSVEERPGGTGGYTF. The chain has TRBV29-1 and TRBJ1-2, with 7 bases that match TRBD1. Trimming removed 0 bases from V and 8 bases from J; junction bases left unmatched: 12. Germline-derived CDR1 and CDR2 are SQVTM and ANQGSEA. This CDR3 spans 15 amino acids.

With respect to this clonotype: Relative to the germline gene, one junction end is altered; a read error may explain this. CDR3 in DNA: TGTGCCGGCAGCTTACCGGCGGGACCGCAGTTCTTC. Its translation: CAGSLPAGPQFF. V and J are TRBV7-6 and TRBJ2-3; a weak D match, TRBD2 (6 bases). The last part of the DNA fits TRBJ2-1 better; the J call may be wrong. The CDR3 extends over 12 amino acids. The germline gives CDR1 SGHVS, CDR2 FNYEAQ.

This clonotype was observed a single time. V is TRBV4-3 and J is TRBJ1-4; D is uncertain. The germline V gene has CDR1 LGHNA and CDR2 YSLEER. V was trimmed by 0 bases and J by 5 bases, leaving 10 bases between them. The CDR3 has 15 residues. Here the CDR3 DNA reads TGCGCCAGCAGCCAAGATCTTACCGTGAATGAAAAACTGTTTTTT. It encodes CASSQDLTVNEKLFF.

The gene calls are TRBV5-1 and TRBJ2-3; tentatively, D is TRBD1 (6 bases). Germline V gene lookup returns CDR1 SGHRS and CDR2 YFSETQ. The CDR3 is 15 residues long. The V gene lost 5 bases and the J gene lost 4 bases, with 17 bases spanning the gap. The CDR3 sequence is CASSFAGTIPDTQYF. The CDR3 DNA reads TGCGCCAGCAGTTTTGCCGGGACAATCCCAGATACGCAGTATTTT. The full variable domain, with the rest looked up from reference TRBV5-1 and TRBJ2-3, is KAGVTQTPRYLIKTRGQQVTLSCSPISGHRSVSWYQQTPGQGLQFLFEYFSETQRNKGNFPGRFSGRQFSNSRSEMNVSTLELGDSALYLCASSFAGTIPDTQYFGPGTRLTVL.

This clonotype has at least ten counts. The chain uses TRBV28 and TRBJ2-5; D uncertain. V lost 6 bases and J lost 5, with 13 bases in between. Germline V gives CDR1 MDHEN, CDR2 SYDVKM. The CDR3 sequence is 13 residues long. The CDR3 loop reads CASRKGLGETQYF. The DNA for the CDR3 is TGTGCCAGCAGGAAGGGTCTAGGGGAGACCCAGTACTTC.

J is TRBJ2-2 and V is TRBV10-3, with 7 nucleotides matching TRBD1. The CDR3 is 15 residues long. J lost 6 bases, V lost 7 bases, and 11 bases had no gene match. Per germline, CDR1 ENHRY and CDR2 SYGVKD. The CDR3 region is CAITEAGGEAGELFF. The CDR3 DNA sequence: TGTGCCATCACTGAAGCAGGGGGAGAGGCCGGGGAGCTGTTTTTT.

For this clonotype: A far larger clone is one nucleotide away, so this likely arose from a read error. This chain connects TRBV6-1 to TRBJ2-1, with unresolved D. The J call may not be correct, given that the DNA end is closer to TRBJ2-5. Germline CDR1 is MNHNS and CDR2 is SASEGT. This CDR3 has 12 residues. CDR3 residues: CASRPYQETQYF. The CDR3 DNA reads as TGTGCCAGCAGACCCTACCAAGAGACCCAGTACTTC.

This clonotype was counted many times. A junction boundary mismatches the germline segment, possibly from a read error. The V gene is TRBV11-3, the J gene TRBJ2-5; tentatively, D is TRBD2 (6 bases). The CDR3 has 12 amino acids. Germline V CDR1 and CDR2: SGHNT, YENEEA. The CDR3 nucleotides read TGTGCCAGCAGCCATTCGGGAGAGGCCCAGTACTTC. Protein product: CASSHSGEAQYF.